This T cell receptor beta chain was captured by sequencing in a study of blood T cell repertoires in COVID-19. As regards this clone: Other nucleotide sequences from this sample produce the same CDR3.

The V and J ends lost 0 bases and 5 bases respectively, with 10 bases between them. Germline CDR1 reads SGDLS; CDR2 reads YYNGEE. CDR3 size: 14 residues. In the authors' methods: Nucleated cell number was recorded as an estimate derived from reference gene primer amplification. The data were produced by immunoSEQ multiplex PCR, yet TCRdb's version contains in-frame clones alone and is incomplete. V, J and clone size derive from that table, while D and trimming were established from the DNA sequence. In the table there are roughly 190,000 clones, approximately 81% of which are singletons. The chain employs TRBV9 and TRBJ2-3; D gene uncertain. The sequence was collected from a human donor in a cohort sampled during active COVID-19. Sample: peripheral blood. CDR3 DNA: TGTGCCAGCAGCGTAGTCAGTGGTGGAGATACGCAGTATTTT. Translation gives CASSVVSGGDTQYF.